This TCR beta chain derives from a study of post-analysis software for immune sequencing data. General study results and limits: Normalized Chao1 diversity was significantly lower in multiple sclerosis patients than in controls. Four or five TRBV segments (TRBV5-6, TRBV5-1 and TRBV20-1 among them) occurred more frequently in patients than in controls.

Included in the TCR beta cDNA libraries were unique molecular identifiers. TCRdb reprocessed the PCR reads with MiXCR, giving one entry per CDR3 protein. The table shows about 540,000 distinct CDR3 sequences, with under 40% occurring only once. Remarks on this clonotype: Its antigen remains unknown.

V shed 0 bases and J shed 0 bases, with 7 bases lying between them. This CDR3 region has 14 residues. The germline CDR1 and CDR2 sequences are SGDLS and YYNGEE. V usage is TRBV9 and J usage is TRBJ2-7; D uncertain. The clonotype comes from a girl younger than 18 with multiple sclerosis. The sample consisted of blood. CDR3 protein: CASSVADVSYEQYF. The CDR3 DNA reads TGTGCCAGCAGCGTAGCGGACGTCTCCTACGAGCAGTACTTC.